Below, one T cell receptor beta chain is given with its context. Its cognate antigen is unknown. The PCR made use of 60 Vbeta and 13 Jbeta primers. Sequencing used immunoSEQ multiplex PCR; TCRdb keeps in-frame clones, though not all of them. The table has about 160,000 clones, around 81% seen once. This sample was taken from a study of cytomegalovirus exposure and HLA in healthy donors. On the study more broadly: Samples from HLA-typed donors yielded 65 million to 85 million unique TCRs in an early data release.

General study results and limits: Reportedly, a later analysis found an Asian-associated ancestry cluster had fewer N-insertions than the approximately 700-donor mean.

CDR3 size: 11 residues. V gave up 5 bases and J gave up 7 bases, with 8 bases separating them. Germline lookup yields CDR1 SGHTA and CDR2 FQGTGA. Sequencing input: PBMCs. The origin of this receptor is a man in his forties or fifties in good health and CMV-seronegative. V gene TRBV7-3 combines with J gene TRBJ1-1; D gene uncertain. CDR3 bases: TGTGCCAGCAGCCGTATATATGAAGCTTTCTTT. Amino acid sequence: CASSRIYEAFF.